This T cell receptor beta chain was retrieved from a study of T cell responses to AZD1222 COVID-19 vaccine. Clones were read by immunoSEQ multiplex PCR, and TCRdb kept only the in-frame ones, dropping some. The sample has about 220,000 clones; 90% to 95% are singletons. V lost 0 bases, J lost 0 bases, and 6 bases lay in between. The CDR3 sequence is 14 residues long. CDR1 is GTSNPN, CDR2 SVGIG, per germline (reference sequence). This TCR derives from an adult in good health. The specimen was peripheral blood, collected on day 0 of MenACWY control vaccination. The J gene is TRBJ1-3, the V gene TRBV30; D is unclear. CDR3 coding DNA: TGTGCCTGGAGTGTGGGGAGCTCTGGAAACACCATATATTTT. This codes for CAWSVGSSGNTIYF.